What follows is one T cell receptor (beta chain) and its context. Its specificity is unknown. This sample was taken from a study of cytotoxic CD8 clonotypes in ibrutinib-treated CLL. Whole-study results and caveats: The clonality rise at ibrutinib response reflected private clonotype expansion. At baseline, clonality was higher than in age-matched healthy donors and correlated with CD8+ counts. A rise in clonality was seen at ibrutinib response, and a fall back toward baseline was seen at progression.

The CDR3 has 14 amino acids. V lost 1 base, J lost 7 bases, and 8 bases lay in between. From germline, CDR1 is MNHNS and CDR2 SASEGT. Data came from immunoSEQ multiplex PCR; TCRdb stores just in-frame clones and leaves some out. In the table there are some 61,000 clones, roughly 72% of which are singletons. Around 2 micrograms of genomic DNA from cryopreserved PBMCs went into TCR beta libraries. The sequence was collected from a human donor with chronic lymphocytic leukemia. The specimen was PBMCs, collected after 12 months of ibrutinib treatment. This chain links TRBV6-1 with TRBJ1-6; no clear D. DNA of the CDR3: TGTGCCAGCAGTGAAGGTCTGGGGAATTCACCCCTCCACTTT. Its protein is CASSEGLGNSPLHF.